This T cell receptor (beta chain) was sequenced for a study of regulatory T cells in long-lasting Graves disease. Study-level points and caveats: TRBV28, TRBJ1-2 and TRBJ2-5 were segments that persistent disease favored.

Germline assignment: CDR1 KGHSH and CDR2 LQKENI. This CDR3 has 14 amino acids. Trimming stripped 8 bases from V and 0 bases from J, with 12 bases between. Noted time point: newly diagnosed GD, antithyroid drugs for less than 3 months. Generation of the TCR library employed RNA extracted from PBMCs. Patients were from an endocrinology department in Xi'an, China. In this sample, this clonotype turned up many times. Its antigen is as yet unknown. The TCR beta library used iRepertoire HTBI primers with Arm-PCR amplification of CDR3. TCRdb fed the multiplex PCR reads into MiXCR, producing one record per CDR3 protein. The sample lists roughly 400,000 distinct CDR3 sequences, about a sixth occurring once. The data were also submitted as part of a second study, on T cells in Graves' hyperthyroidism and ophthalmopathy. That study reports: The primer set for the first-round RT-PCR of the TCR CDR3 was HTBI. Among thyroid clonotypes expanded above 0.001, most also appeared in blood.

The sequence was collected from a young woman with Graves disease. The chain combines TRBV18 with TRBJ2-3; a possible D gene is TRBD1 (6 bases). The sequenced sample was peripheral blood mononuclear cells (PBMCs), obtained at new diagnosis, from a patient treated with antithyroid drugs. The CDR3 nucleotides read TGTGCCAGCACAGGGACCCACAGCACAGATACGCAGTATTTT. It codes for CASTGTHSTDTQYF. The full variable domain, completed using reference TRBV18 and TRBJ2-3, is NAGVMQNPRHLVRRRGQEARLRCSPMKGHSHVYWYRQLPEEGLKFMVYLQKENIIDESGMPKERFSAEFPKEGPSILRIQQVVRGDSAAYFCASTGTHSTDTQYFGPGTRLTVL.